One sample yielded the 14 T cell receptor beta chains listed below, sequenced in a study of cytomegalovirus exposure and HLA in healthy donors (dated by TCRdb to 2016 to 2017). The protocol used for the library was the immunoSEQ multiplex PCR assay. The multiplex PCR relied on a mix of 60 forward primers for TCR Vbeta segments and 13 reverse primers for TCR Jbeta segments. Sourced from immuneACCESS, this table was stored by TCRdb with only in-frame sequences that have V and J called. A share of the clones is absent; for the studies checked, an unresolved V gene accounts for under half, and the remainder has no known explanation. Counted in this sample were some 160,000 clones; about 84% of them appeared once. In total, the top ten clones hold under 1.5% of the sample. The sample was PBMCs. Receptor source: a man over 45 in good health and CMV-seropositive.

As DNA, the CDR3 is TGCGCCAGCAGCCGGGGACTAGCGGGAGGCCAGATCACCTACGAGCAGTACTTC. This codes for CASSRGLAGGQITYEQYF. V is TRBV5-1 and J is TRBJ2-7; TRBD2 aligns across 15 bases. The CDR3 covers 18 residues. After removal of 4 bases from V and 2 bases from J, the junction contained 10 bases not matched to a gene. Per the germline V gene, CDR1 is SGHRS and CDR2 is YFSETQ.

This chain uses TRBV7-3 with TRBJ1-2; tentative D call: TRBD1 (6 bases). This CDR3 spans 14 amino acids. V shed 1 base and J shed 6 bases, with 12 bases lying between them. Germline-derived CDR1 and CDR2 are SGHTA and FQGTGA. The chain's CDR3 is CASSLIAGEDGYTF. The CDR3 region has the DNA TGTGCCAGCAGCTTAATCGCAGGGGAAGATGGCTACACCTTC.

The J gene is TRBJ2-7, the V gene TRBV6-1; 11 nucleotides agree with TRBD1. V lost 4 bases, J lost 2 bases, and 7 bases stayed unmatched. Germline CDR1 is MNHNS and CDR2 is SASEGT. This CDR3 is 16 amino acids long. CDR3 nucleotides: TGTGCCAGCAGTGCCGGGACAGGGGGGGGTACCTACGAGCAGTACTTC. This gives the protein CASSAGTGGGTYEQYF.

The rearrangement links TRBV5-8 to TRBJ2-3, with a weak D call TRBD2 (7 bases). The CDR3 is 15 residues long. The germline V gene has CDR1 SGHTS and CDR2 YDEGEE. V was clipped by 6 bases and J by 0 bases, with 14 bases between them. The CDR3 bases are TGTGCCAGCACCTTTAGGGGGGGTAGCACAGATACGCAGTATTTT. Amino acid sequence: CASTFRGGSTDTQYF.

The CDR3 region has the DNA TGTGCCAGTGCTAGCGGCGGGGGGTATTACACTGAAGCTTTCTTT. Protein: CASASGGGYYTEAFF. V and J are TRBV19 and TRBJ1-1; a possible D gene is TRBD1 (5 bases). Trimming took 8 bases from V and 3 from J, leaving 19 bases between them. The CDR3 spans 15 residues. Germline V gene sequence: CDR1 LNHDA, CDR2 SQIVND (reference sequence).

The V call is TRBV11-2, the J call TRBJ2-7, with TRBD1 identical over 9 bases. J lost 6 bases, V lost 6 bases, and 3 bases had no gene match. This CDR3 spans 12 amino acids. Per the germline V gene, CDR1 is SGHAT and CDR2 is FQNNGV. The CDR3 is CASRRTGAEQYF. CDR3 nucleotides: TGTGCCAGCAGGCGGACAGGGGCCGAGCAGTACTTC. The complete variable domain, with remaining parts taken from reference TRBV11-2 and TRBJ2-7, reads EAGVAQSPRYKIIEKRQSVAFWCNPISGHATLYWYQQILGQGPKLLIQFQNNGVVDDSQLPKDRFSAERLKGVDSTLKIQPAKLEDSAVYLCASRRTGAEQYFGPGTRLTVT.

The genes are TRBV28 and TRBJ1-3, with D possibly matching TRBD1 (5 bases). Trimming removed 6 bases at V and 0 bases at J, with 12 bases between. Germline V lookup: CDR1 MDHEN, CDR2 SYDVKM. The CDR3 length is 15 residues. CDR3 loop: CASRRAGVSGNTIYF. CDR3 bases: TGTGCCAGCAGGCGCGCGGGGGTCTCTGGAAACACCATATATTTT. Looking up the rest from reference TRBV28 and TRBJ1-3 gives the full variable domain: DVKVTQSSRYLVKRTGEKVFLECVQDMDHENMFWYRQDPGLGLRLIYFSYDVKMKEKGDIPEGYSVSREKKERFSLILESASTNQTSMYLCASRRAGVSGNTIYFGEGSWLTVV.

J is TRBJ1-2 and V is TRBV5-1, with a weak D call TRBD1 (6 bases). The germline gives CDR1 SGHRS, CDR2 YFSETQ. Trimming removed 4 bases at V and 4 bases at J, with 20 bases between. This CDR3 is built from 16 residues. The CDR3 nucleotides read TGCGCCAGCAGCCTCGTGGGGGCGGGGGATTTCTATGGCTACACCTTC. Its protein is CASSLVGAGDFYGYTF.

The count of this clone is one. The chain joins TRBV28 to TRBJ2-7, with 7 nucleotides matching TRBD2. The V gene's germline CDR1 is MDHEN and CDR2 SYDVKM. The ends lost 5 bases at V and 2 bases at J; junction bases unmatched: 3. The CDR3 has 13 residues. CDR3 protein: CASSLRETYEQYF. CDR3 DNA sequence: TGTGCCAGCAGTCTGCGGGAGACCTACGAGCAGTACTTC. The full variable domain, rest sourced from reference TRBV28 and TRBJ2-7, is DVKVTQSSRYLVKRTGEKVFLECVQDMDHENMFWYRQDPGLGLRLIYFSYDVKMKEKGDIPEGYSVSREKKERFSLILESASTNQTSMYLCASSLRETYEQYFGPGTRLTVT.

DNA for the CDR3: TGCGCCAGCAGCATCTCCGGGGCCAAAAACATTCAGTACTTC. It encodes CASSISGAKNIQYF. The gene calls are TRBV5-1 and TRBJ2-4, with no clear D. Germline lookup yields CDR1 SGHRS and CDR2 YFSETQ. The CDR3 covers 14 residues. V was cut by 4 bases and J by 1 base, with 9 bases left in between.

This chain links TRBV28 with TRBJ1-5; D is unresolved. The CDR3 is 13 residues long. V was pared by 3 bases and J by 0 bases, with 3 bases between. CDR1 and CDR2 from the germline V gene are MDHEN and SYDVKM. The CDR3: CASSFYSNQPQHF. In nucleotides, the CDR3 is TGTGCCAGCAGTTTTTATAGCAATCAGCCCCAGCATTTT.

V gene TRBV28 combines with J gene TRBJ1-1; TRBD1 matches at 9 bases. CDR3 length: 15 residues. Per the germline V gene, CDR1 is MDHEN and CDR2 is SYDVKM. With V trimmed by 4 bases and J by 4 bases, 7 bases remained unmatched. The CDR3 spells CASSSLGQGGTEAFF. The CDR3 coding sequence is TGTGCCAGCAGTTCCCTGGGACAGGGAGGCACTGAAGCTTTCTTT.

The rearrangement links TRBV11-2 to TRBJ1-6; TRBD1 is a possible D gene (5 bases). Between the trimmed V and J ends, which lost 1 base and 7 bases, there was a span of 14 bases. The CDR3 contains 16 residues. CDR1 SGHAT and CDR2 FQNNGV come from the germline V gene. The CDR3: CASSLGRALGNSPLHF. The CDR3 region has the DNA TGTGCCAGCAGCTTAGGCAGGGCGTTAGGGAATTCACCCCTCCACTTT.

The chain is built from TRBV6-6 and TRBJ2-1; 9 nucleotides agree with TRBD2. The CDR3 runs to 15 residues. Trimming removed 5 bases from V and 1 base from J; junction bases left unmatched: 3. Germline V gene lookup returns CDR1 MNHNY and CDR2 SVGAGI (reference sequence). This CDR3 is CASSVSGRSYNEQFF. In DNA, the CDR3 is TGTGCCAGCAGTGTTAGCGGGAGATCCTACAATGAGCAGTTCTTC.